This T cell receptor (beta chain) was sequenced during a study of beta chain features in type 1 diabetes. Expressed TCRB transcripts were sequenced after all isolated RNA was converted to cDNA. Clones were read by immunoSEQ multiplex PCR, and TCRdb kept only the in-frame ones, dropping some. The sample contains around 260,000 clones, about 20% of which appear only once. Germline lookup yields CDR1 LGHNA and CDR2 YSLEER. Unmatched junction bases numbered 9, after V lost 3 bases and J lost 4 bases. This CDR3 region has 16 residues. On this clone itself: Its specificity is not known.

Via CD45RO/CCR7/CD25/CD127/CD95/CD27, cells of the CD4+ naive, central memory, regulatory and stem cell-like memory subsets were sorted. Study-level findings and limits: Any HLA-type effect on TCRB rearrangement remained unresolved here. Type 1 diabetes patients showed a moderate but significant shortening of TCRB CDR3s in all four CD4+ subsets.

This TCR was recovered from a woman aged 40-49 years with type 1 diabetes. V and J are TRBV4-3 and TRBJ1-2; 9 bases fit TRBD1. Source material: naive CD4+ T cells from blood. CDR3 bases: TGCGCCAGCAGCCAGGCTGGACAGGGGACGGTCTATGGCTACACCTTC. It codes for CASSQAGQGTVYGYTF.